Below are 15 T cell receptor beta chains sequenced from a single sample in a study of coeliac disease. No antigen has been identified for these receptors. Whole-study findings and limits: Lower clonality than controls marked TRB and TRG repertoires from active celiac intraepithelial and lamina propria samples.

Profiling relied on immunoSEQ multiplex PCR, and the TCRdb table lists in-frame clones only, not all of them. The sample shows 4,200 or so clones, roughly three fifths of them seen only once. The specimen sequenced was intraepithelial lymphocytes from the gut. These TCRs come from a man aged 65 to 85 with active celiac disease.

This chain connects TRBV4-1 to TRBJ2-3; 11 bases map to TRBD1. Per germline, CDR1 MGHRA and CDR2 YSYEKL. This CDR3 region has 17 residues. V lost 2 bases and J lost 6; bases outside the gene matches: 10. CDR3 coding DNA: TGCGCCAGCAGCCAACAGACCGGGACAGGGGGTTTGGATACGCAGTATTTT. It translates to CASSQQTGTGGLDTQYF.

The chain employs TRBV6-1 and TRBJ2-5; 10 bases match TRBD1. Germline V gene sequence: CDR1 MNHNS, CDR2 SASEGT. V lost 8 bases, J lost 3 bases, and 3 bases stayed unmatched. The CDR3 sequence is 13 residues long. CDR3 coding DNA: TGTGCCAGCTCGGGACAGGGGAAAGAGACCCAGTACTTC. As protein: CASSGQGKETQYF.

V usage is TRBV6-5 and J usage is TRBJ1-1; TRBD1 might be the D (6 bases). Germline V gene data show CDR1 as MNHEY and CDR2 as SVGAGI. V was shortened by 2 bases and J by 5 bases, with 9 bases between the two germline ends. The CDR3 extends over 13 amino acids. CDR3 protein: CASSYGQGTEAFF. The CDR3 DNA follows: TGTGCCAGCAGTTACGGGCAGGGGACTGAAGCTTTCTTT.

This clone turned up a few times. The chain combines TRBV5-1 with TRBJ2-2, with 7 bases fitting TRBD1. The CDR3 sequence is 14 residues long. V shed 4 bases, J shed 4 bases, and the junction held 4 bases outside the gene matches. Germline loops: CDR1 SGHRS, CDR2 YFSETQ. CDR3 amino acids: CASSRDSSTGELFF. The CDR3 DNA sequence: TGCGCCAGCAGCAGGGACAGCAGCACCGGGGAGCTGTTTTTT.

This clone was counted only a few times. V and J are TRBV9 and TRBJ2-7; D unclear. The CDR3 spans 12 residues. The V gene lost 0 bases and the J gene lost 5 bases, with 6 bases spanning the gap. The germline CDR1 and CDR2 sequences are SGDLS and YYNGEE. CDR3 region: CASSVGVDEQYF. DNA for the CDR3: TGTGCCAGCAGCGTAGGCGTCGACGAGCAGTACTTC.

The rearrangement links TRBV11-2 to TRBJ2-3; 9 positions agree with TRBD2. Per germline, CDR1 SGHAT and CDR2 FQNNGV. The V gene end was trimmed by 7 bases and the J gene end by 1 base; junction bases not matched to a gene: 3. CDR3 length: 14 residues. The CDR3 nucleotides read TGTGCCAGCACCCGGACTAGCGGCACAGATACGCAGTATTTT. As protein: CASTRTSGTDTQYF.

This clone was detected a few times. V usage is TRBV25-1 and J usage is TRBJ2-5; no firm D call. The CDR3 spans 12 residues. Germline V CDR1 and CDR2: MGHDK, SYGVNS. V lost 6 bases and J 5 bases, leaving 10 bases between the germline ends. CDR3 sequence (DNA): TGTGCCAGCAGAACTGTTGAGGAGACCCAGTACTTC. Encoded protein: CASRTVEETQYF.

This clone was seen a handful of times. The chain links TRBV4-3 to TRBJ2-3; 12 positions agree with TRBD2. The J segment lost 5 bases and the V segment lost 1 base, leaving 4 bases of the junction unmatched. CDR1 and CDR2 (germline): LGHNA, YSLEER. This CDR3 is 16 amino acids long. CDR3 sequence reads: CASSQALAGGQDTQYF. Here the CDR3 DNA reads TGCGCCAGCAGCCAAGCACTAGCGGGGGGTCAAGATACGCAGTATTTT.

The rearrangement links TRBV7-9 to TRBJ1-2; unclear D gene. The length of the CDR3 is 13 residues. Germline CDR1 reads SEHNR; CDR2 reads FQNEAQ (reference sequence). The V gene lost 1 base and the J gene lost 2 bases, with 5 bases spanning the gap. In DNA form, the CDR3 reads TGTGCCAGCAGCTTAGGAGGGAACTATGGCTACACCTTC. Translation gives CASSLGGNYGYTF.

Only a few counts were recorded for this clone. This sequence joins TRBV28 and TRBJ2-2, with 11 bases lining up with TRBD2. The CDR3 extends over 16 amino acids. CDR1 is MDHEN and CDR2 is SYDVKM in the germline V gene. After removal of 7 bases from V and 4 bases from J, the junction contained 8 bases not matched to a gene. The CDR3 reads CASTYLAGGLTGELFF. The CDR3 nucleotides read TGTGCCAGCACATATTTAGCGGGGGGGCTCACCGGGGAGCTGTTTTTT.

This chain links TRBV4-3 with TRBJ2-7, with D perhaps matching TRBD1 (5 bases). This CDR3 spans 16 amino acids. Germline V gene data show CDR1 as LGHNA and CDR2 as YSLEER. The V gene lost 0 bases and the J gene lost 0 bases, with 12 bases spanning the gap. CDR3: CASSQDSQDNSYEQYF. CDR3 bases: TGCGCCAGCAGCCAAGATTCCCAGGACAACTCCTACGAGCAGTACTTC.

The chain carries TRBV29-1 and TRBJ2-3; 7 bases align to TRBD1. The CDR3 contains 19 residues. In germline, CDR1 is SQVTM, CDR2 ANQGSEA. The V gene end was trimmed by 4 bases and the J gene end by 0 bases; junction bases not matched to a gene: 19. The CDR3 DNA is TGCAGCGTTGCCGGGACAGAAACCGGAACCTACCAAAGCACAGATACGCAGTATTTT. Its translation is CSVAGTETGTYQSTDTQYF.

The gene calls are TRBV19 and TRBJ2-3; D gene ambiguous. Looked up from germline, CDR1 is LNHDA and CDR2 is SQIVND (reference sequence). V lost 4 bases and J 0 bases, leaving 17 bases between the germline ends. The CDR3 length is 17 residues. CDR3 DNA sequence: TGTGCCAGTAGTACCCAGTCTGCTTCCCTTAGCACAGATACGCAGTATTTT. This translates into CASSTQSASLSTDTQYF.

This chain's CDR3 is CASSIEASGRYTGELFF. Here the CDR3 DNA reads TGTGCCAGTAGTATTGAAGCTAGCGGGAGGTACACCGGGGAGCTGTTTTTT. This sequence joins TRBV19 and TRBJ2-2; the match to TRBD2 covers 11 bases. Trimming removed 3 bases from V and 3 bases from J; junction bases left unmatched: 6. Per germline, CDR1 LNHDA and CDR2 SQIVND (reference sequence). This CDR3 is 17 amino acids long.

Only a few counts were recorded for this clone. V and J are TRBV5-6 and TRBJ2-7, with TRBD2 matching over 8 bases. CDR1 is SGHDT and CDR2 is YYEEEE in the germline V gene. This CDR3 spans 14 amino acids. V was pared by 4 bases and J by 4 bases, with 7 bases of the junction left unmatched. The CDR3 is CASSPLAAPYEQYF. The CDR3 nucleotides are TGTGCCAGCAGCCCACTAGCGGCCCCTTACGAGCAGTACTTC.